The next 19 T cell receptor beta chains were all read from a single sample in a study of cytomegalovirus exposure and HLA in healthy donors. A multiplex PCR was run with 60 Vbeta primers and 13 Jbeta primers. Clones were read by immunoSEQ multiplex PCR, and TCRdb kept only the in-frame ones, dropping some. This table lists about 130,000 clones. Sequencing was performed on PBMCs. The receptors stem from a woman in her fifties or sixties in good health and CMV-seronegative.

V is TRBV5-6 and J is TRBJ1-2; 10 bases fit TRBD1. J was trimmed by 3 bases and V by 2 bases; bases with no gene match: 4. There are 15 residues in the CDR3. Germline V lookup: CDR1 SGHDT, CDR2 YYEEEE. For the CDR3, the DNA is TGTGCCAGCAGCTTCCTGGACAGGGGGTACTATGGCTACACCTTC. Translating gives CASSFLDRGYYGYTF.

This chain joins TRBV7-8 and TRBJ2-7; 11 nucleotides match TRBD1. CDR1 SGHVS and CDR2 FQNEAQ come from the germline V gene. V was pared by 1 base and J by 0 bases, with 5 bases of the junction left unmatched. The CDR3 loop spans 17 amino acids. The DNA for the CDR3 is TGTGCCAGCAGCTTAGTGCGGACAGGGGGCCACTCCTACGAGCAGTACTTC. It translates to CASSLVRTGGHSYEQYF.

The genes are TRBV28 and TRBJ1-5, with unresolved D. Germline V gene sequence: CDR1 MDHEN, CDR2 SYDVKM. This CDR3 is built from 13 residues. V lost 8 bases and J 5 bases, leaving 13 bases between the germline ends. The CDR3 is CASGAGSDQPQHF. The CDR3 coding sequence is TGTGCCAGCGGCGCCGGGTCCGATCAGCCCCAGCATTTT.

The J gene is TRBJ2-7, the V gene TRBV28; tentatively, D is TRBD2 (5 bases). This CDR3 is built from 14 residues. Trimming cost V 1 base and J 3 bases, with 10 bases left between them. Germline loops: CDR1 MDHEN, CDR2 SYDVKM. CDR3 in DNA: TGTGCCAGCAGTTTATCCGGGGTAGACTACGAGCAGTACTTC. This translates into CASSLSGVDYEQYF. Combining the CDR3 with reference TRBV28 and TRBJ2-7 gives the whole variable domain DVKVTQSSRYLVKRTGEKVFLECVQDMDHENMFWYRQDPGLGLRLIYFSYDVKMKEKGDIPEGYSVSREKKERFSLILESASTNQTSMYLCASSLSGVDYEQYFGPGTRLTVT.

The CDR3 nucleotides read TGTGCCAGCAGCAGGGGGAGCTCCTACGAGCAGTACTTC. It encodes CASSRGSSYEQYF. V gene TRBV7-2 combines with J gene TRBJ2-7; tentatively, D is TRBD1 (6 bases). The CDR3 consists of 13 residues. Trimming removed 5 bases from V and 0 bases from J, with 8 bases in between. The V gene's germline CDR1 is SGHTA and CDR2 FQGNSA.

The V call is TRBV5-8, the J call TRBJ2-3; no definite D call. CDR3 length: 13 residues. Germline V lookup: CDR1 SGHTS, CDR2 YDEGEE. V lost 0 bases to trimming and J lost 5 bases, with 7 bases between them. CDR3 loop: CASSLDGGDTQYF. In DNA, the CDR3 is TGTGCCAGCAGCTTGGACGGCGGAGATACGCAGTATTTT.

This rearrangement joins TRBV27 to TRBJ2-1; D might be TRBD1 (6 bases). The CDR3 has 15 residues. Germline CDR1 MNHEY, CDR2 SMNVEV (reference sequence). V dropped 8 bases and J dropped 4 bases, with 18 bases sitting between them. The CDR3 sequence: CASGSLSTGYNEQFF. The CDR3 nucleotides read TGTGCCAGCGGTTCCCTATCAACAGGGTACAATGAGCAGTTCTTC.

The chain joins TRBV5-4 to TRBJ2-2; TRBD1 aligns across 10 bases. Trimming cost V 3 bases and J 3 bases; bases outside gene matches: 2. The CDR3 runs 15 residues. Germline V CDR1 and CDR2: SGHNT, YYREEE (reference sequence). As DNA, the CDR3 is TGTGCCAGCAGCTCCGGGACAGGGGACACCGGGGAGCTGTTTTTT. It is translated as CASSSGTGDTGELFF. The full variable domain, its missing parts supplied by reference TRBV5-4 and TRBJ2-2, is ETGVTQSPTHLIKTRGQQVTLRCSSQSGHNTVSWYQQALGQGPQFIFQYYREEENGRGNFPPRFSGLQFPNYSSELNVNALELDDSALYLCASSSGTGDTGELFFGEGSRLTVL.

V gene TRBV7-3 combines with J gene TRBJ1-1, with D maybe TRBD1 (5 bases). With 11 bases removed from V and 4 bases from J, the gap between germline ends came to 17 bases. CDR1 SGHTA and CDR2 FQGTGA come from the germline V gene. The CDR3 totals 13 residues. The CDR3 DNA reads as TGTGCCTCCGGATTGTCCGACAGCACTGAAGCTTTCTTT. This translates into CASGLSDSTEAFF.

The CDR3 DNA sequence: TGTGCCAGCAGCCATGACCCCACGGGGGAGATAGCTGAAGCTTTCTTT. It codes for CASSHDPTGEIAEAFF. The chain has TRBV4-2 and TRBJ1-1, with D tentatively TRBD1 (5 bases). V dropped 3 bases and J dropped 6 bases, with 20 bases sitting between them. The CDR3 extends over 16 amino acids. Germline lookup yields CDR1 LGHNA and CDR2 YNFKEQ.

The rearrangement joins TRBV4-1 to TRBJ2-3; 9 positions match TRBD2. The germline V gene encodes CDR1 MGHRA and CDR2 YSYEKL. V lost 4 bases, J lost 2 bases, and 7 bases stayed unmatched. CDR3 length: 16 residues. This CDR3 reads CASSLLVAGVTDTQYF. CDR3 DNA sequence: TGCGCCAGCAGCCTACTAGTAGCGGGGGTCACAGATACGCAGTATTTT.

DNA for the CDR3: TGTGCCAGCAGCGTAGGTCGAACAGCCACCGGGGAGCTGTTTTTT. Translated, it gives CASSVGRTATGELFF. V usage is TRBV9 and J usage is TRBJ2-2, with D hard to call. The CDR3 consists of 15 residues. Per the germline V gene, CDR1 is SGDLS and CDR2 is YYNGEE. Trimming cost V 0 bases and J 4 bases, with 10 bases left between them.

The chain uses TRBV7-2 and TRBJ2-5, with TRBD2 matching over 7 bases. V shed 5 bases and J 2 bases; nucleotides not matched to a gene: 11. The CDR3 consists of 16 residues. Germline CDR1 and CDR2: SGHTA and FQGNSA. CDR3 sequence (DNA): TGTGCCAGCAGCCCCCTCGGGGGGTCCCAGCAAGAGACCCAGTACTTC. Protein product: CASSPLGGSQQETQYF. Complete variable domain (other parts from reference TRBV7-2 and TRBJ2-5): GAGVSQSPSNKVTEKGKDVELRCDPISGHTALYWYRQSLGQGLEFLIYFQGNSAPDKSGLPSDRFSAERTGGSVSTLTIQRTQQEDSAVYLCASSPLGGSQQETQYFGPGTRLLVL.

This sequence joins TRBV7-8 and TRBJ2-2, with TRBD2 matching over 8 bases. The CDR3 is 19 residues long. The junction had 14 bases not matched to a gene; V was cut back by 5 bases and J by 0 bases. Germline CDR1 reads SGHVS; CDR2 reads FQNEAQ. Here the CDR3 reads CASSPGAAGVFANTGELFF. CDR3 sequence (DNA): TGTGCCAGCAGCCCAGGGGCAGCGGGGGTATTCGCGAACACCGGGGAGCTGTTTTTT.

In DNA, the CDR3 is TGCGCCAGCAGCCAGACTAGCGGGGGGTCCACCGGGGAGCTGTTTTTT. This gives the protein CASSQTSGGSTGELFF. The rearrangement uses TRBV5-1 and TRBJ2-2; 13 nucleotides line up with TRBD2. V shed 4 bases and J 4 bases; nucleotides not matched to a gene: 4. CDR1 and CDR2 from the germline V gene are SGHRS and YFSETQ. This CDR3 is 16 amino acids long.

This chain joins TRBV28 and TRBJ2-2; tentative D call: TRBD1 (7 bases). Trimming took off 6 bases at V and 5 bases at J, with 13 bases between the two ends. Germline V gives CDR1 MDHEN, CDR2 SYDVKM. CDR3 size: 14 residues. CDR3 region: CASSAGQTTGELFF. The CDR3 DNA reads TGTGCCAGCAGCGCGGGACAGACGACCGGGGAGCTGTTTTTT.

V is TRBV1 and J is TRBJ2-5; the table names TRBD2, a call not compared with the DNA. The better agreement between TRBJ2-7 and the DNA end casts doubt on the J call. TRBV1 counts as a pseudogene. The CDR3 consists of 16 residues. The CDR3 sequence is CTSSQAPSGSSYEQYF. For the CDR3, the DNA is TGCACCAGCAGCCAAGCTCCTAGCGGGTCGTCCTACGAGCAGTACTTC.

The V call is TRBV4-2, the J call TRBJ2-7, with 11 positions matching TRBD1. Trimming at V came to 1 base and at J to 3 bases, leaving 2 bases not matched to a gene. CDR3 length: 15 residues. Germline CDR1 is LGHNA and CDR2 is YNFKEQ. CDR3 sequence: CASSQGTGGSYEQYF. CDR3 coding DNA: TGTGCCAGCAGCCAAGGGACAGGGGGCAGCTACGAGCAGTACTTC.

The CDR3 bases are TGTGCCAGTTCCCACAGGTGGACAGGGGGTTCCTACGAGCAGTACTTC. Translation: CASSHRWTGGSYEQYF. V usage is TRBV19 and J usage is TRBJ2-7; the match to TRBD1 covers 10 bases. CDR3 size: 16 residues. V shed 8 bases and J 1 base; nucleotides not matched to a gene: 11. CDR1 is LNHDA, CDR2 SQIVND, per germline (reference sequence). The complete variable domain, with remaining parts taken from reference TRBV19 and TRBJ2-7, reads DGGITQSPKYLFRKEGQNVTLSCEQNLNHDAMYWYRQDPGQGLRLIYYSQIVNDFQKGDIAEGYSVSREKKESFPLTVTSAQKNPTAFYLCASSHRWTGGSYEQYFGPGTRLTVT.